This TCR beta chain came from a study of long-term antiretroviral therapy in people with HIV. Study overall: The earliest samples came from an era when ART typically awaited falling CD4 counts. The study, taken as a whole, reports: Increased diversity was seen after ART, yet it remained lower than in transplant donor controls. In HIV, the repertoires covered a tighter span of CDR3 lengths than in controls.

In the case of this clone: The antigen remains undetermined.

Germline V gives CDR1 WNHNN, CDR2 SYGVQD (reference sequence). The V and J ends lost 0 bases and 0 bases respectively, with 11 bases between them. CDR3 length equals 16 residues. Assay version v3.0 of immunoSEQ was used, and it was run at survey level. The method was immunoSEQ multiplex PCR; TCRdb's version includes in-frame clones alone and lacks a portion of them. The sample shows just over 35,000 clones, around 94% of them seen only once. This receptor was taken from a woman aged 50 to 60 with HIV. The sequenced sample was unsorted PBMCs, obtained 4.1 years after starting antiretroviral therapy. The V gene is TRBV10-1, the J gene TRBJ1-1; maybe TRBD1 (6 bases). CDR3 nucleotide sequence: TGCGCCAGCAGTGAGTCTGGGGGCGCGATGAACACTGAAGCTTTCTTT. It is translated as CASSESGGAMNTEAFF.